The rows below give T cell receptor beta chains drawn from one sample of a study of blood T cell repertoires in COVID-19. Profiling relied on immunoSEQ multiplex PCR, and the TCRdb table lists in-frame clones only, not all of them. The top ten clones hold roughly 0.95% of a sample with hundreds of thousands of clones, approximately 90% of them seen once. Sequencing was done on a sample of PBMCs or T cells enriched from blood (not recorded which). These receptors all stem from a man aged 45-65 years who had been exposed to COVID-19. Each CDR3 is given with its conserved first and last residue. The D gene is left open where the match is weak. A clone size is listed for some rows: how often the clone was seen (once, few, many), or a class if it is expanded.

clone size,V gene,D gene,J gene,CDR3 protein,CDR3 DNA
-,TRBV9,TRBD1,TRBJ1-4,CASSADRGNEKLFF,TGTGCCAGCAGCGCCGACAGGGGAAATGAAAAACTGTTTTTT
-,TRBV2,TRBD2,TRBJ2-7,CASRREAGGEQYF,TGTGCCAGCAGAAGAGAAGCGGGGGGGGAGCAGTACTTC
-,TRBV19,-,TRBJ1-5,CASTTPGVGQPQHF,TGTGCCAGTACCACTCCGGGGGTTGGTCAGCCCCAGCATTTT
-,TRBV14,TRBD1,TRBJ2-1,CASSPERQGYGEQFF,TGTGCCAGCAGCCCCGAGCGACAGGGGTATGGTGAGCAGTTCTTC
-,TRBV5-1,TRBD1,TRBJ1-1,CASSHVPGQGPNTEAFF,TGCGCCAGCAGCCATGTCCCGGGACAGGGACCGAACACTGAAGCTTTCTTT
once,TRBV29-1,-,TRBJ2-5,CSVEGPGSQETQYF,TGCAGCGTTGAAGGTCCGGGGAGCCAAGAGACCCAGTACTTC
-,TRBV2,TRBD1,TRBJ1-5,CASSERGQGAGPQHF,TGTGCCAGCAGTGAAAGGGGACAGGGGGCTGGGCCCCAGCATTTT
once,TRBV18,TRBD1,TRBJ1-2,CASSPRDRGTDYGYTF,TGTGCCAGCTCACCAAGGGACAGGGGAACGGACTATGGCTACACCTTC
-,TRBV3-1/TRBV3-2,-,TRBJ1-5,CASSVGFGSNQPQHF,TGTGCCAGCAGCGTCGGGTTTGGGAGCAATCAGCCCCAGCATTTT
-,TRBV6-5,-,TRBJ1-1,CASSYIREEAFF,TGTGCCAGCAGTTACATCAGGGAAGAAGCTTTCTTT
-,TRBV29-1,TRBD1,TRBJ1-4,CSVLGTANEKLFF,TGCAGCGTTCTGGGGACAGCTAATGAAAAACTGTTTTTT
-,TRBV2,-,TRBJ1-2,CASSEWAGGYTF,TGTGCCAGCAGTGAATGGGCGGGTGGCTACACCTTC
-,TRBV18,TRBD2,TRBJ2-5,CASSRRTSGSWEETQYF,TGTGCCAGCTCTCGACGGACTAGCGGGAGTTGGGAAGAGACCCAGTACTTC
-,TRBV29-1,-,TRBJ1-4,CSVRTPRSEKLFF,TGCAGCGTTAGGACACCCCGAAGTGAAAAACTGTTTTTT
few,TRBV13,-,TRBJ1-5,CASSLGPDNQPQHF,TGTGCCAGCAGCTTAGGGCCAGACAATCAGCCCCAGCATTTT
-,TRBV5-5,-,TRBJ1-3,CASSLVRGSGNTIYF,TGTGCCAGCAGCTTGGTAAGGGGCTCTGGAAACACCATATATTTT
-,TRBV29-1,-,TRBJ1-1,CSVSPLLDRNTEAFF,TGCAGCGTTTCCCCCTTACTCGACAGGAACACTGAAGCTTTCTTT
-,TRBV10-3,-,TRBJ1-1,CAISESFVEGGRTEAFF,TGTGCCATCAGTGAGTCGTTCGTAGAGGGGGGGAGGACTGAAGCTTTCTTT
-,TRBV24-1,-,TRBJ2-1,CATGSFGGGAWGEQFF,TGTGCCACCGGATCTTTCGGAGGGGGCGCTTGGGGTGAGCAGTTCTTC
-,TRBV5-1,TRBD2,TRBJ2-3,CASSLVSGATDTQYF,TGCGCCAGCAGCTTGGTTAGCGGGGCCACAGATACGCAGTATTTT
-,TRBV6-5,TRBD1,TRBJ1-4,CASSKGQEPEKLFF,TGTGCCAGCAGTAAGGGACAGGAGCCAGAAAAACTGTTTTTT
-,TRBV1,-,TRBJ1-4,CTSSQKQGTQCEKLFF,TGCACCAGCAGCCAGAAACAGGGGACGCAATGTGAAAAACTGTTTTTT
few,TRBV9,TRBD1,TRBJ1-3,CASSPTGGQGSGNTIYF,TGTGCCAGCAGTCCTACGGGGGGACAGGGATCTGGAAACACCATATATTTT
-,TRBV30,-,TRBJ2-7,CAWRGLSYEQYF,TGTGCCTGGCGGGGTCTCTCCTACGAGCAGTACTTC
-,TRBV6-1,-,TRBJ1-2,CASSEWRTGSYGYTF,TGTGCCAGCAGTGAATGGAGAACAGGATCCTATGGCTACACCTTC
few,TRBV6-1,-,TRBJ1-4,CASSELWTAWFF,TGTGCCAGCAGTGAACTCTGGACAGCTTGGTTTTTT
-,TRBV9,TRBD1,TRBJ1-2,CASSVGQGSRYGYTF,TGTGCCAGCAGCGTAGGACAGGGGTCGCGCTATGGCTACACCTTC
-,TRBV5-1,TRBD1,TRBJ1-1,CASSDRGHTEAFF,TGCGCCAGCAGCGACAGGGGACACACTGAAGCTTTCTTT
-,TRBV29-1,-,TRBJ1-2,CSVVFRPPYGYTF,TGCAGCGTTGTTTTCAGGCCTCCTTATGGCTACACCTTC
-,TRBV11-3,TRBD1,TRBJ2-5,CASSLNQGAETQYF,TGTGCCAGCAGCTTAAACCAGGGGGCTGAGACCCAGTACTTC
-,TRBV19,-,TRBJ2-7,CASMSQGGNYEQYF,TGTGCCAGTATGAGCCAGGGAGGTAACTACGAGCAGTACTTC
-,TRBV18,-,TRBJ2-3,CASSPGRGVGSDTQYF,TGTGCCAGCTCACCTGGCAGGGGGGTAGGATCGGATACGCAGTATTTT
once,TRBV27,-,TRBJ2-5,CASSFSATQETQYF,TGTGCCAGCAGTTTTAGCGCCACACAAGAGACCCAGTACTTC
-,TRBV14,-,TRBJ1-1,CASSQVRGGNTEAFF,TGTGCCAGCAGCCAAGTGAGGGGGGGAAACACTGAAGCTTTCTTT
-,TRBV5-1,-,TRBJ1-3,CASSLDPGSVGNTIYF,TGCGCCAGCAGCTTGGATCCGGGTTCAGTTGGAAACACCATATATTTT
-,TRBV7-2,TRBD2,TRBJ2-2,CASSGRTSGGTGELFF,TGTGCCAGCAGCGGACGGACTAGCGGGGGCACCGGGGAGCTGTTTTTT
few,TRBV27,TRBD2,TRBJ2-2,CASSLLAGGGTGELFF,TGTGCCAGCAGTTTATTAGCGGGGGGTGGAACCGGGGAGCTGTTTTTT
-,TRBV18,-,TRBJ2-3,CASSPTVTSTDTQYF,TGTGCCAGCTCACCAACAGTTACTAGCACAGATACGCAGTATTTT
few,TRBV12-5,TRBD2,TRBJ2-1,CASAELAGLNNEQFF,TGTGCTAGTGCCGAACTAGCGGGACTAAACAATGAGCAGTTCTTC
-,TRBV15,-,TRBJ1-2,CATSRDTNGGRGGYTF,TGTGCCACCAGCAGAGATACCAATGGGGGCCGCGGGGGCTACACCTTC
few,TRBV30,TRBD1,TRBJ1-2,CAWILGTGAHGYTF,TGTGCCTGGATTCTGGGGACAGGGGCACATGGCTACACCTTC
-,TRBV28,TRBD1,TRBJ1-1,CASISGQFTEAFF,TGTGCCAGCATCTCGGGACAGTTCACTGAAGCTTTCTTT
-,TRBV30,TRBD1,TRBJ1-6,CAWGDSYNSPLHF,TGTGCCTGGGGGGACAGTTATAATTCACCCCTCCACTTT
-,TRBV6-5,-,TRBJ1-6,CASSRDNSSPLHF,TGTGCCAGCAGTCGGGACAACTCTTCACCCCTCCACTTT
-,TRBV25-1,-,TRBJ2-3,CASSVREYFRDTQYF,TGTGCCAGCAGTGTCCGGGAGTATTTCAGAGATACGCAGTATTTT
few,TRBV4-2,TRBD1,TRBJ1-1,CASSRLLPQGARNTEAFF,TGTGCCAGCAGCCGCCTTCTACCTCAGGGGGCGCGGAACACTGAAGCTTTCTTT
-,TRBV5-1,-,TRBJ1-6,CASSLTAVDSPLHF,TGCGCCAGCAGCTTGACAGCAGTTGATTCACCCCTCCACTTT